This TCR beta chain was sequenced for a study of beta chain features in type 1 diabetes. Across the study: Healthy donors resembled patients in age, gender and cell yields.

The ends were cut back, 6 bases at V and 2 bases at J, with 17 bases in the middle. The CDR3 is 15 amino acids. The V gene's germline CDR1 is MNHEY and CDR2 SVGAGI. Study-wide results and limits: All four CD4+ subsets of Type 1 diabetes patients contained TCRB CDR3s that were moderately but significantly shorter. Naive, central memory and regulatory TCRB repertoires appeared more similar among patients than healthy donors.

Details on this clone: As yet, its antigen is unknown.

Every bit of the isolated RNA underwent reverse transcription, so sequencing read expressed TCRB transcripts. Reads from naive, central memory and regulatory T cell samples averaged roughly 3.3 million. The method was immunoSEQ multiplex PCR; TCRdb's version includes in-frame clones alone and lacks a portion of them. Among roughly 400,000 clones listed, 14% were seen once. The V gene is TRBV6-5, the J gene TRBJ2-7; D is tentatively TRBD1 or TRBD2 (5 bases each). Sequenced: naive CD4+ T cells from blood. The TCR originated in a man in his thirties or forties in good health. CDR3 protein: CASSPFVGVTYEQYF. The CDR3 bases are TGTGCCAGCAGCCCCTTCGTGGGGGTGACCTACGAGCAGTACTTC.